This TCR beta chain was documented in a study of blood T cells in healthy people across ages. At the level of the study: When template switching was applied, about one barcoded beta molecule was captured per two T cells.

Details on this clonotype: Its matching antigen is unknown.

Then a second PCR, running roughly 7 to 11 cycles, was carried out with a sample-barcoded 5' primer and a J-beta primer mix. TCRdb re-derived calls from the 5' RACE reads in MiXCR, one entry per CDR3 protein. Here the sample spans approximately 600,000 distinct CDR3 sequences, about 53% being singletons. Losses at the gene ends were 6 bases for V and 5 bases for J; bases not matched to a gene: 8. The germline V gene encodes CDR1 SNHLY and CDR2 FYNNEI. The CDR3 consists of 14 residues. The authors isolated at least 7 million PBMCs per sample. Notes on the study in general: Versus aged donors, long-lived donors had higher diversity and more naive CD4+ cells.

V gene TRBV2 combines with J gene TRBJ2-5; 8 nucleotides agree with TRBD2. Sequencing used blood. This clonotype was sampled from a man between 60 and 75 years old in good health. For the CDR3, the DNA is TGTGCCAGCAGCCCCGGGACTAGGGTCGAGACCCAGTACTTC. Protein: CASSPGTRVETQYF.